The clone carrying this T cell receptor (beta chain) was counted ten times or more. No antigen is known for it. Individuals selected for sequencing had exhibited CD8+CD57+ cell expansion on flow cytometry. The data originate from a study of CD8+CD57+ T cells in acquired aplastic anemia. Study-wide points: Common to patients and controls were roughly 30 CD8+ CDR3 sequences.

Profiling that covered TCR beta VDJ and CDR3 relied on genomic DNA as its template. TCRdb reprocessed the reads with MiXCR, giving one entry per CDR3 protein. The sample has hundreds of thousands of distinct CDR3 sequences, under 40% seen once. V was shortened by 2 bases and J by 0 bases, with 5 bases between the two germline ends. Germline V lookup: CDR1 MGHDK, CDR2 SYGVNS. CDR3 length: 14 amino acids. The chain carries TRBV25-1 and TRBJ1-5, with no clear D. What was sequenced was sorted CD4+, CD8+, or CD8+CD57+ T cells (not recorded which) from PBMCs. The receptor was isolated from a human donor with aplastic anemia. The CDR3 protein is CASSENYSNQPQHF. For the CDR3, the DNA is TGTGCCAGCAGTGAAAACTATAGCAATCAGCCCCAGCATTTT.